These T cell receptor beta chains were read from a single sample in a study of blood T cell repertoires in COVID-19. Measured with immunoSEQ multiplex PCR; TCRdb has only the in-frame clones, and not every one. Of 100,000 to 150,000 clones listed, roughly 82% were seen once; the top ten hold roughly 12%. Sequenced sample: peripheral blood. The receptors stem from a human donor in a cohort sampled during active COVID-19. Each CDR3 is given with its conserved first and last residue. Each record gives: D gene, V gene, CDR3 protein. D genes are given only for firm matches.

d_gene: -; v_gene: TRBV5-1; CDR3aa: CASSLVENYGYTF
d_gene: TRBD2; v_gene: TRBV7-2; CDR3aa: CASSLRTSGALYEQYF
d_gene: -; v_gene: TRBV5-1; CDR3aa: CASSSPQGTASTDTQYF
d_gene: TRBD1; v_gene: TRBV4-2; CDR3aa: CASSQDGQALSNQPQHF
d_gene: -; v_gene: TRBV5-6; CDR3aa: CASSDNRNLYEQYF
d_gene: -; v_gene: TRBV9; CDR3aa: CASSVGTGGGNEQFF
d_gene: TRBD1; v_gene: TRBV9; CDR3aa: CASSTRTGGSGNTIYF
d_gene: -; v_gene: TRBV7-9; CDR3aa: CASSLDEGDGYTF
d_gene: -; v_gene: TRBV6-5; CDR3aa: CASSYALTGLGTEAFF
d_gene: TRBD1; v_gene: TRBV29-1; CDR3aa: CSALTGRDGYTF
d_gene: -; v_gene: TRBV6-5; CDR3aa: CASSYSFAGGNQPQHF
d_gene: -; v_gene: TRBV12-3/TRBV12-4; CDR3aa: CASNMGGSGELFF
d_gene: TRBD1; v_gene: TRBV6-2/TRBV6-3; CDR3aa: CASSQGQGASYGYTF
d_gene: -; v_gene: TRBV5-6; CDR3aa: CASSLGQVPSDTQYF
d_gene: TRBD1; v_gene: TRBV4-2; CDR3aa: CASSQDEDRGNQPQHF
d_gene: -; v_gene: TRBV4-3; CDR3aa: CASSQGGANEKLFF
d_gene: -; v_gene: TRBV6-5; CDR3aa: CASSYSGGRRETQYF
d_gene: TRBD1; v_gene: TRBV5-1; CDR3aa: CASSTGQGDGYTF
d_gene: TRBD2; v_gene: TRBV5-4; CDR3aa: CASSLEPGLNTGELFF
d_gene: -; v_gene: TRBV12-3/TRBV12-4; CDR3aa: CASSFGTPGEQFF